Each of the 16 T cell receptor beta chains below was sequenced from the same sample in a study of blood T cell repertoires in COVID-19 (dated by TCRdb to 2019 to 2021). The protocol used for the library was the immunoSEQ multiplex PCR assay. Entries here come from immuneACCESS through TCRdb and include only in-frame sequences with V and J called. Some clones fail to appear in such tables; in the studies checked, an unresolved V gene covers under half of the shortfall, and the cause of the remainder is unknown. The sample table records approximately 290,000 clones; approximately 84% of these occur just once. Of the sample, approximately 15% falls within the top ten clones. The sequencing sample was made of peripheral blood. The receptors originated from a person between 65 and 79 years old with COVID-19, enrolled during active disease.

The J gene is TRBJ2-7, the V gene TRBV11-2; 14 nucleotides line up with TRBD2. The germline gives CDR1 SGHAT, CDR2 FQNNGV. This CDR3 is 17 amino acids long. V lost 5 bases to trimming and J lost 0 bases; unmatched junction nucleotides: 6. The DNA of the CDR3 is TGTGCCAGCAGCCCCGGGACTAGCGGGAGTATCTCCTACGAGCAGTACTTC. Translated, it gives CASSPGTSGSISYEQYF.

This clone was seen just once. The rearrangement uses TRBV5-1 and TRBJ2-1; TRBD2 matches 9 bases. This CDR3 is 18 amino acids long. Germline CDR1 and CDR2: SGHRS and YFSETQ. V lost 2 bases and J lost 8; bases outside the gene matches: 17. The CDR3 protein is CASSFGALGASGAHEQFF. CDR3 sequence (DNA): TGCGCCAGCAGCTTTGGAGCTCTTGGGGCTAGCGGGGCTCATGAGCAGTTCTTC.

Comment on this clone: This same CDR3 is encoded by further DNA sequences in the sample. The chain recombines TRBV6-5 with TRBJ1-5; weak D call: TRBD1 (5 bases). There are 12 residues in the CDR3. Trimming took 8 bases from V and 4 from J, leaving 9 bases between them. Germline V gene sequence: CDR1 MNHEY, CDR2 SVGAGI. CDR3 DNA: TGTGCCAGCCGCCAGGGTAATCAGCCCCAGCATTTT. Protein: CASRQGNQPQHF.

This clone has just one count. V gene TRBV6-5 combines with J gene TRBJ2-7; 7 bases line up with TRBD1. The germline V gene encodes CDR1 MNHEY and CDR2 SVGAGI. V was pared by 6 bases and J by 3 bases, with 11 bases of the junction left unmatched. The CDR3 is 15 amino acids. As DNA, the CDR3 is TGTGCCAGCAGACCTAGGGACAGTTATAACTACGAGCAGTACTTC. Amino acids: CASRPRDSYNYEQYF.

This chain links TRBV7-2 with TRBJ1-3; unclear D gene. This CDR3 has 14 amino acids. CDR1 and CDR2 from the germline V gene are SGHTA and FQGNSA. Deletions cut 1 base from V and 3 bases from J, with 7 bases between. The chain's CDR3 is CASSLVEGGNTIYF. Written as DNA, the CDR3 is TGTGCCAGCAGCTTAGTGGAGGGTGGAAACACCATATATTTT.

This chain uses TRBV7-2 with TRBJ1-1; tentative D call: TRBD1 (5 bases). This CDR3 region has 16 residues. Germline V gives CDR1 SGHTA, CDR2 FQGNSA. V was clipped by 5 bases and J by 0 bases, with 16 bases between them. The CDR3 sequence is CASSLRQFSMNTEAFF. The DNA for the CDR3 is TGTGCCAGCAGCCTCCGACAGTTTTCCATGAACACTGAAGCTTTCTTT.

The CDR3 reads CASSFLEPGQGSYNSPLHF. CDR3 DNA: TGTGCCAGCAGTTTTCTTGAACCGGGACAGGGTTCCTATAATTCACCCCTCCACTTT. This rearrangement joins TRBV28 to TRBJ1-6; TRBD1 matches 9 bases. V was pared by 3 bases and J by 1 base, with 10 bases of the junction left unmatched. CDR1 and CDR2 from the germline V gene are MDHEN and SYDVKM. The CDR3 loop spans 19 amino acids.

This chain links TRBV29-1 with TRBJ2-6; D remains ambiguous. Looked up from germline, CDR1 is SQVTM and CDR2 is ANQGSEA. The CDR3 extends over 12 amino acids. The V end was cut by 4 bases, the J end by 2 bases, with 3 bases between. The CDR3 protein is CSVGPGANVLTF. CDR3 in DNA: TGCAGCGTTGGGCCTGGGGCCAACGTCCTGACTTTC.

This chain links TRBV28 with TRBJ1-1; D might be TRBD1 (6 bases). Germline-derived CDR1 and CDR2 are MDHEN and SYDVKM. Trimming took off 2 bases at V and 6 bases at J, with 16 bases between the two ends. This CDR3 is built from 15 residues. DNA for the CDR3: TGTGCCAGCAGTTTAGTAGACAGGTACAAACCTGAAGCTTTCTTT. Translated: CASSLVDRYKPEAFF.

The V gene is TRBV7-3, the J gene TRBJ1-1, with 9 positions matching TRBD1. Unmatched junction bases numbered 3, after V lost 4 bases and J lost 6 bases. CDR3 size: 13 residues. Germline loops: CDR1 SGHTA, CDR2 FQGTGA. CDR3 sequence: CASSSRTGAEAFF. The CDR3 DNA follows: TGTGCCAGCAGCTCCAGGACAGGGGCTGAAGCTTTCTTT.

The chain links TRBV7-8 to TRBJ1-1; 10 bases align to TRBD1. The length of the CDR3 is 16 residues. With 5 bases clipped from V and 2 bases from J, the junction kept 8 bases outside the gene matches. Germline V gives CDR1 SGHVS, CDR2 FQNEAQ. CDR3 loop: CASSTDRGRGNTEAFF. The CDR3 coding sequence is TGTGCCAGCAGCACAGACAGGGGGCGAGGTAACACTGAAGCTTTCTTT.

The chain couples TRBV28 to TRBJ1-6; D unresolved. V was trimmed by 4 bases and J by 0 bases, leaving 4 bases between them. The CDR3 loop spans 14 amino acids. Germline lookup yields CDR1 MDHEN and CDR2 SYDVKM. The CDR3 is CASSSSSYNSPLHF. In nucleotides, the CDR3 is TGTGCCAGCAGTTCGAGCTCCTATAATTCACCCCTCCACTTT. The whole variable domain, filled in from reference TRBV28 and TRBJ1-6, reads DVKVTQSSRYLVKRTGEKVFLECVQDMDHENMFWYRQDPGLGLRLIYFSYDVKMKEKGDIPEGYSVSREKKERFSLILESASTNQTSMYLCASSSSSYNSPLHFGNGTRLTVT.

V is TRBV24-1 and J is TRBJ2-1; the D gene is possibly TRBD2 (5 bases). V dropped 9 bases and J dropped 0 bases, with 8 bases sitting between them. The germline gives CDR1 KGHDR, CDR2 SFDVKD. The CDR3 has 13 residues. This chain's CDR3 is CATRGSSYNEQFF. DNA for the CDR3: TGTGCCACCCGGGGTTCCTCCTACAATGAGCAGTTCTTC.

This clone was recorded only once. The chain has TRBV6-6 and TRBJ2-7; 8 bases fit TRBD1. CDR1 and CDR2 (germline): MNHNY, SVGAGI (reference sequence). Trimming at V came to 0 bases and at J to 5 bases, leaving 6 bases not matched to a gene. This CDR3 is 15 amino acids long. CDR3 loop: CASSYSGQGRNEQYF. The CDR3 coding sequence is TGTGCCAGCAGTTACTCCGGACAGGGTCGGAACGAGCAGTACTTC.

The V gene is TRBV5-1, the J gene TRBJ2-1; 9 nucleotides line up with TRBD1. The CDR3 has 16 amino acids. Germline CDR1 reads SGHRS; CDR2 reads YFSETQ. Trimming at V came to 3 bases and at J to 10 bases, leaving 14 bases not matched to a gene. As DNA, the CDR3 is TGCGCCAGCAGCTGGGCGGGGGACAGGGCCGGGTGGGAGCAGTTCTTC. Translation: CASSWAGDRAGWEQFF.

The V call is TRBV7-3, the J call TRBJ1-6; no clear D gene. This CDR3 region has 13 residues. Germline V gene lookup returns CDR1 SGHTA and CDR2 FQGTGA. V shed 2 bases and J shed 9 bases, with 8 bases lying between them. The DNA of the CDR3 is TGTGCCAGCAGCTTACGAGGCAGTTCACCCCTCCACTTT. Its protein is CASSLRGSSPLHF.